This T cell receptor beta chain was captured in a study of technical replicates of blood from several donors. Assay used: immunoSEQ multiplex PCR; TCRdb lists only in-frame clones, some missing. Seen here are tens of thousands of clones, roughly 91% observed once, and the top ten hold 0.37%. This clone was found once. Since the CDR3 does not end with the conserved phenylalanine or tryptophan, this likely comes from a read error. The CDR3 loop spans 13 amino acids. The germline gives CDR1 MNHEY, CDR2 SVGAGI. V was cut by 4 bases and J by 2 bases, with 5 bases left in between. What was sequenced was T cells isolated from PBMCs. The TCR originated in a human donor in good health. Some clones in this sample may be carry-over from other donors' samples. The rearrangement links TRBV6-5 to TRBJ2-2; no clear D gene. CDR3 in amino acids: CASSWYNTGELFS. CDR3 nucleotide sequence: TGTGCCAGCAGTTGGTATAACACCGGGGAGCTGTTTTCT.